This T cell receptor beta chain was documented in a study of hypomethylating agent response in myelodysplastic syndrome. Study background: Of the myelodysplastic syndrome patients, 9 were male, 2 female. Patients with neither complete response nor hematologic improvement were classed non-responders.

The CDR3 spans 17 residues. The germline gives CDR1 WSHSY, CDR2 SAAADI. With 8 bases clipped from V and 5 bases from J, the junction kept 14 bases outside the gene matches. No T-cell subset sorting was done; bone marrow was analyzed in bulk. Two replicates of around 200 ng each gave 400 ng DNA per sample, survey resolution. Repertoires were generated with immunoSEQ multiplex PCR, while TCRdb's copy carries only in-frame clones and drops some. The sample records about 10,000 clones, about 83% being singletons. The rearrangement uses TRBV10-2 and TRBJ2-1, with 11 bases aligning to TRBD2. This TCR came from a human donor with myelodysplastic syndrome. The input for sequencing was bone marrow, taken before or after starting hypomethylating agent treatment for myelodysplastic syndrome (not recorded which). CDR3 amino acids: CASHKTTGTSGHNEQFF. The CDR3 region has the DNA TGCGCCAGCCACAAAACGACCGGGACTAGCGGCCACAATGAGCAGTTCTTC.